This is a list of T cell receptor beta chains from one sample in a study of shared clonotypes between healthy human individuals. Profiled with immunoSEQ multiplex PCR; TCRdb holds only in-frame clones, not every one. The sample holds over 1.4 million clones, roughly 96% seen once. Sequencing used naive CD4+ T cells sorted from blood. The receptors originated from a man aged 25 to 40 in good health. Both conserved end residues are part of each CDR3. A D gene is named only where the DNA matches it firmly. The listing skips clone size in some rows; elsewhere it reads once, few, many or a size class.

CAISESIFGASTDTQYF	TGTGCCATCAGTGAGTCGATTTTCGGGGCTAGCACAGATACGCAGTATTTT	TRBV10-3	.	.	TRBJ2-3
CASRGVGADTQYF	TGTGCCAGCAGAGGGGTGGGGGCAGATACGCAGTATTTT	TRBV28	.	.	TRBJ2-3
CASSLGVSGHNEQFF	TGTGCCAGCAGCTTGGGAGTCAGCGGCCACAATGAGCAGTTCTTC	TRBV5-5	.	.	TRBJ2-1
CASSQEKRLAGYNEQFF	TGTGCCAGCAGCCAAGAAAAGAGACTAGCGGGCTACAATGAGCAGTTCTTC	TRBV14	TRBD2	.	TRBJ2-1
CASGKAGRFDTQYF	TGTGCCAGCGGGAAAGCGGGAAGGTTTGATACGCAGTATTTT	TRBV2	TRBD2	.	TRBJ2-3
CASNGIKQGANTEAFF	TGTGCCAGCAACGGGATCAAGCAGGGGGCGAACACTGAAGCTTTCTTT	TRBV11-2	TRBD1	.	TRBJ1-1
CASSSKDSSGANVLTF	TGCGCCAGCAGCTCTAAGGACAGCTCTGGGGCCAACGTCCTGACTTTC	TRBV5-1	.	once	TRBJ2-6
CASSNTAADRTEAFF	TGCGCCAGCAGCAACACAGCCGCTGACCGCACTGAAGCTTTCTTT	TRBV10-2	.	.	TRBJ1-1
CASNPSGRVVEQFF	TGTGCCAGCAACCCTAGCGGGAGGGTCGTTGAGCAGTTCTTC	TRBV9	TRBD2	.	TRBJ2-1
CASSFRETQYF	TGTGCCAGCAGCTTTAGAGAGACCCAGTACTTC	TRBV11-2	.	.	TRBJ2-5
CASSLGPGHYEQYF	TGTGCCAGCAGTTTGGGGCCAGGTCACTACGAGCAGTACTTC	TRBV27	.	.	TRBJ2-7
CASSPRKGGKNIQYF	TGTGCCAGCTCACCGCGGAAGGGTGGCAAAAACATTCAGTACTTC	TRBV18	.	.	TRBJ2-4
CASSLDWQTDTQYF	TGTGCCAGCAGCTTGGACTGGCAAACAGATACGCAGTATTTT	TRBV7-2	.	.	TRBJ2-3
CASSPVGATNEKLFF	TGTGCCAGCTCACCAGTGGGTGCAACTAATGAAAAACTGTTTTTT	TRBV18	.	.	TRBJ1-4
CASSHTSGGQETQYF	TGTGCCAGCAGCCACACTAGCGGGGGGCAAGAGACCCAGTACTTC	TRBV28	TRBD2	.	TRBJ2-5
CASSLIDFKPNYGYTF	TGTGCCAGCAGCCTAATAGACTTCAAGCCTAACTATGGCTACACCTTC	TRBV5-4	.	.	TRBJ1-2
CASSLGREHYEQYF	TGCGCCAGCAGCTTGGGGCGGGAACACTACGAGCAGTACTTC	TRBV5-1	.	once	TRBJ2-7
CASSRVPGLAGVPETQYF	TGTGCCAGCAGCCGAGTCCCCGGCCTAGCGGGAGTCCCCGAGACCCAGTACTTC	TRBV9	TRBD2	.	TRBJ2-5
CASRYSYRDRGYEQYF	TGTGCCAGCAGGTACAGCTACAGGGACCGGGGCTACGAGCAGTACTTC	TRBV2	.	.	TRBJ2-7
CASSWRERADRGRRGYTF	TGTGCCAGCAGCTGGAGAGAACGCGCGGACAGGGGGCGGAGGGGCTACACCTTC	TRBV5-6	TRBD1	.	TRBJ1-2
CSAGGTDTQYF	TGCAGTGCGGGGGGAACAGATACGCAGTATTTT	TRBV20-1	.	few	TRBJ2-3
CASSQYRGPDTQYF	TGTGCCAGCAGCCAATACAGAGGCCCCGATACGCAGTATTTT	TRBV14	.	.	TRBJ2-3
CAISESKPTKATNEKLFF	TGTGCCATCAGTGAGTCGAAACCGACCAAAGCAACTAATGAAAAACTGTTTTTT	TRBV10-3	.	.	TRBJ1-4
CASSRGLAGGQETQYF	TGCGCCAGCAGCCGGGGACTAGCGGGAGGGCAAGAGACCCAGTACTTC	TRBV4-3	TRBD2	.	TRBJ2-5
CASSKLAGALHTQYF	TGTGCCAGCAGTAAACTAGCGGGAGCGCTCCATACGCAGTATTTT	TRBV6-5	TRBD2	once	TRBJ2-3